The subject of this entry is one T cell receptor (beta chain). This record belongs to a study of T cell changes during pregnancy in multiple sclerosis. Clones were read by immunoSEQ multiplex PCR, and TCRdb kept only the in-frame ones, dropping some. The sample lists 100,000 or so clones; around 93% were seen once. The trim removed 5 bases at V and 4 bases at J, leaving 10 bases unmatched. Germline CDR1 and CDR2: MDHEN and SYDVKM. This CDR3 is 16 amino acids long. Source: peripheral blood, taken after pregnancy. V is TRBV28 and J is TRBJ2-7, with TRBD2 matching over 11 bases. The source of this sequence is a female donor with multiple sclerosis, enrolled in a pregnancy study. The CDR3 sequence is CASSLPRTSGSYEQYF. As DNA, the CDR3 is TGTGCCAGCAGTCTGCCGAGGACTAGCGGGTCTTACGAGCAGTACTTC.